This T cell receptor beta chain was retrieved from a study of T-cell memory formation after mild COVID-19. The CDR3 is 13 residues long. V lost 3 bases and J lost 2, with 7 bases in between. Germline V gene data show CDR1 as SGHRS and CDR2 as YFSETQ. This clonotype was seen only a few times. Antigen specificity is unknown. In TCRdb, the 5' RACE reads were re-called with MiXCR into one record per CDR3 protein. Of around 300,000 distinct CDR3 sequences in the sample, over 10% were seen once. Study-wide points: That cross-reactive memory joined was suggested by some responding clones appearing in pre-infection memory.

This chain uses TRBV5-1 with TRBJ2-3, with D unclear. This TCR came from a man younger than 35 who had mild COVID-19 (a few samples of this study predate the infection). Cell type and time point are not known. The sequenced sample consisted of PBMCs or a T cell subset sorted from them (not recorded which). In nucleotides, the CDR3 is TGCGCCAGCAGCTGGCGTCCCACAGATACGCAGTATTTT. Its translation: CASSWRPTDTQYF. Looking up the rest from reference TRBV5-1 and TRBJ2-3 gives the full variable domain: KAGVTQTPRYLIKTRGQQVTLSCSPISGHRSVSWYQQTPGQGLQFLFEYFSETQRNKGNFPGRFSGRQFSNSRSEMNVSTLELGDSALYLCASSWRPTDTQYFGPGTRLTVL.